This T cell receptor (beta chain) was sequenced during a study of T cells in Graves' hyperthyroidism and ophthalmopathy. This clonotype was seen repeatedly, ten times or more. Amplified TCR beta CDR3 regions came from RNA transcripts. HTBI primers were used for first-round RT-PCR of the TCR CDR3. MiXCR, run by TCRdb on the multiplex PCR reads, gives a single entry per CDR3 protein. The profile shows under 400,000 distinct CDR3 sequences, less than 20% of them singletons. With 4 bases clipped from V and 3 bases from J, the junction kept 8 bases outside the gene matches. This CDR3 spans 16 amino acids. Germline CDR1 SGHVS, CDR2 FQNEAQ.

The J gene is TRBJ2-3, the V gene TRBV7-8; 9 nucleotides agree with TRBD2. The TCR was taken from a woman between 18 and 30 years old with Graves' hyperthyroidism that later progressed to Graves' ophthalmopathy. The sample comprised blood. The CDR3 protein is CASSSPREGGTDTQYF. CDR3 in DNA: TGTGCCAGCAGCTCCCCGCGGGAGGGTGGGACAGATACGCAGTATTTT.